Below are 14 T cell receptor beta chains sequenced from a single sample in a study of tissue-resident memory T cells in lung cancer. TCR sequencing libraries incorporated unique molecular identifiers. TCRdb used MiXCR to reprocess the reads, holding one entry per CDR3 protein. Among roughly 500 distinct CDR3 sequences listed, about a fifth were seen once. Sorting of CD8+ T cells was based on CD103 expression. The sequenced material came from CD103- CD8+ T cells from lung tumor tissue. Every receptor here comes from a human donor with treatment-naive lung cancer (subtype not recorded).

By share of the sample, this clonotype is medium-sized (0.01 to 0.1%). This chain links TRBV4-1 with TRBJ2-5; D call uncertain. V was pared by 0 bases and J by 5 bases, with 13 bases between. Germline CDR1 and CDR2: MGHRA and YSYEKL. The CDR3 length is 15 residues. CDR3 region: CASSQDWPPGETQYF. The CDR3 region has the DNA TGCGCCAGCAGCCAAGATTGGCCCCCTGGGGAGACCCAGTACTTC.

The CDR3 nucleotides read TGCGCCAGCAGCCAAGAACCCGGGTCTTCCTCTGGGGCCAACGTCCTGACTTTC. This codes for CASSQEPGSSSGANVLTF. The V call is TRBV4-1, the J call TRBJ2-6; D uncertain. There are 18 residues in the CDR3. Trimming took 0 bases from V and 0 from J, leaving 12 bases between them. Per germline, CDR1 MGHRA and CDR2 YSYEKL.

The chain employs TRBV5-1 and TRBJ2-1; 7 bases match TRBD2. In germline, CDR1 is SGHRS, CDR2 YFSETQ. The CDR3 contains 14 residues. The V and J ends lost 4 bases and 3 bases, in that order; junction bases with no gene match: 4. CDR3 in DNA: TGCGCCAGCAGCGGGGGGGGGTACTACAATGAGCAGTTCTTC. This gives the protein CASSGGGYYNEQFF.

This clonotype turned up a few times. The J gene is TRBJ2-7, the V gene TRBV28, with TRBD1 identical over 9 bases. The CDR3 is 15 amino acids. CDR1 and CDR2 from the germline V gene are MDHEN and SYDVKM. The V and J ends lost 3 bases and 2 bases, in that order; junction bases with no gene match: 5. CDR3 nucleotide sequence: TGTGCCAGCAGTTTTGGGACAGGGTTTACCTACGAGCAGTACTTC. Translated: CASSFGTGFTYEQYF.

This clonotype qualifies as medium-sized. The chain uses TRBV27 and TRBJ2-7, with D unclear. CDR1 and CDR2 (germline): MNHEY, SMNVEV (reference sequence). V lost 3 bases, J lost 0 bases, and 12 bases lay in between. This CDR3 has 15 amino acids. CDR3 sequence (DNA): TGTGCCAGCAGTTTTTCGCGACACTTCTCCTACGAGCAGTACTTC. Protein product: CASSFSRHFSYEQYF.

By share, this clonotype counts as hyperexpanded. The chain combines TRBV18 with TRBJ2-3; 9 positions agree with TRBD1. Losses at the gene ends were 2 bases for V and 5 bases for J; bases not matched to a gene: 2. This CDR3 region has 14 residues. Germline assignment: CDR1 KGHSH and CDR2 LQKENI. The CDR3 DNA follows: TGTGCCAGCTCACCAACAGGGGGCGAAGATACGCAGTATTTT. Its translation is CASSPTGGEDTQYF.

The chain links TRBV2 to TRBJ2-2, with a weak D call TRBD2 (5 bases). In germline, CDR1 is SNHLY, CDR2 FYNNEI. The germline V and J ends were trimmed by 6 bases and 3 bases, with 20 bases remaining between them. This CDR3 comprises 17 residues. The CDR3 loop reads CASRTPERALDTGELFF. The CDR3 bases are TGTGCCAGCAGGACCCCAGAGAGGGCTCTTGACACCGGGGAGCTGTTTTTT.

In its sample, this clonotype was seen a few times. The V gene is TRBV11-1, the J gene TRBJ2-2; TRBD2 matches at 7 bases. The germline gives CDR1 SGHAT, CDR2 FQDESV (reference sequence). Trimming took 11 bases from V and 4 from J; bases not matched to a gene: 10. CDR3 length equals 14 residues. In DNA form, the CDR3 reads TGTGCCCGAGATGGACTAGGATTCACCGGGGAGCTGTTTTTT. It is translated as CARDGLGFTGELFF. Full variable domain (missing parts from reference TRBV11-1 and TRBJ2-2): EAEVAQSPRYKITEKSQAVAFWCDPISGHATLYWYRQILGQGPELLVQFQDESVVDDSQLPKDRFSAERLKGVDSTLKIQPAELGDSAMYLCARDGLGFTGELFFGEGSRLTVL.

This chain connects TRBV20-1 to TRBJ1-3, with D unresolved. Germline V gives CDR1 DFQATT, CDR2 SNEGSKA (reference sequence). Trimming left V 5 bases short and J 0 bases short, with 14 bases between. The CDR3 has 15 amino acids. The CDR3 here is CSAPPLSPSGNTIYF. For the CDR3, the DNA is TGCAGTGCTCCCCCCCTTTCCCCCTCTGGAAACACCATATATTTT.

The sample holds one count of this clonotype. Given a much more abundant clone one base away, this may be a read error. The chain combines TRBV12-3 or TRBV12-4 with TRBJ2-2; possibly TRBD2 for D (5 bases). V lost 3 bases and J lost 1, with 18 bases in between. The CDR3 totals 18 residues. The CDR3 loop is CASSFPRKRAVNTGELFF. DNA for the CDR3: TGTGCCAGCAGTTTCCCGCGCAAAAGAGCGGTGAACACCGGGGAGCTGTTTTTT.

This sequence joins TRBV18 and TRBJ1-4; D uncertain. The CDR3 has 16 residues. Per germline, CDR1 KGHSH and CDR2 LQKENI. Trimming removed 0 bases at V and 0 bases at J, with 8 bases between. The CDR3 protein is CASSPPDNPTNEKLFF. The CDR3 nucleotides are TGTGCCAGCTCACCACCTGACAACCCAACTAATGAAAAACTGTTTTTT.

This clonotype is categorized as medium-sized. This chain joins TRBV4-1 and TRBJ2-3; possible D gene TRBD2, 7 bases. There are 16 residues in the CDR3. Trimming removed 0 bases at V and 4 bases at J, with 14 bases between. CDR1 MGHRA and CDR2 YSYEKL come from the germline V gene. The CDR3 sequence is CASSQEGGLTSDTQYF. CDR3 DNA sequence: TGCGCCAGCAGCCAAGAAGGGGGACTAACGTCAGATACGCAGTATTTT.

This clonotype is labeled hyperexpanded. This chain connects TRBV4-3 to TRBJ2-2; D not certain. The length of the CDR3 is 17 residues. V gave up 0 bases and J gave up 1 base, with 12 bases separating them. Germline CDR1 LGHNA, CDR2 YSLEER. CDR3 in amino acids: CASSQDRVSRNTGELFF. The CDR3 nucleotides read TGCGCCAGCAGCCAAGATCGGGTTAGCAGGAACACCGGGGAGCTGTTTTTT.

This clonotype is termed large. The rearrangement uses TRBV29-1 and TRBJ2-1; D is possibly TRBD2 (5 bases). V was clipped by 0 bases and J by 0 bases, with 18 bases between them. The germline gives CDR1 SQVTM, CDR2 ANQGSEA. This CDR3 is 18 amino acids long. As DNA, the CDR3 is TGCAGCGTTGAAGAAGGCGGGCCGCCGCCAAGCTCCTACAATGAGCAGTTCTTC. The encoded protein is CSVEEGGPPPSSYNEQFF.